This T cell receptor (beta chain) was sequenced in a study of T-cell memory formation after mild COVID-19. V gave up 5 bases and J gave up 4 bases, with 14 bases separating them. There are 14 residues in the CDR3. A single record per CDR3 protein comes from TCRdb applying MiXCR to the 5' RACE reads. The table shows hundreds of thousands of distinct CDR3 sequences, with under 30% occurring only once. In this sample, this clonotype turned up a few times. The specimen sequenced was PBMCs or a T cell subset sorted from them (not recorded which). This chain joins TRBV12-3 or TRBV12-4 and TRBJ2-5; D is ambiguous. This clonotype was obtained from an adult woman who had mild COVID-19 (a few samples of this study predate the infection). Cell type and time point are not known. The CDR3 here is CASSRHDKGETQYF. The CDR3 nucleotides are TGTGCCAGCAGTCGACACGACAAGGGAGAGACCCAGTACTTC.